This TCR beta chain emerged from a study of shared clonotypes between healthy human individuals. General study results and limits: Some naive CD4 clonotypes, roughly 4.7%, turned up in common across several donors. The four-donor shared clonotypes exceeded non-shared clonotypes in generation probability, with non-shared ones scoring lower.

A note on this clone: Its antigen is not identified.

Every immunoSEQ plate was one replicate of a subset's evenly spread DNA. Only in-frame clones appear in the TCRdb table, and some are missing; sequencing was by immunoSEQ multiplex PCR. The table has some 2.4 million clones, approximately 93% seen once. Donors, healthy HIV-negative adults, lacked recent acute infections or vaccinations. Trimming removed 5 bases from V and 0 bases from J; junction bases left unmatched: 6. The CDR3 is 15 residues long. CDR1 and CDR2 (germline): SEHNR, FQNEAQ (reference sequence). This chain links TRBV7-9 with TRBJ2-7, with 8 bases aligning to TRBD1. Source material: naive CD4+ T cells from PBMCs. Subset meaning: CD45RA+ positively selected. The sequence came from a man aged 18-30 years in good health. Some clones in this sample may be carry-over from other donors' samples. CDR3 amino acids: CASSPQGVLSYEQYF. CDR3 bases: TGTGCCAGCAGCCCACAGGGGGTCCTCTCCTACGAGCAGTACTTC. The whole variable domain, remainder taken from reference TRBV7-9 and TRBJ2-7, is DTGVSQNPRHKITKRGQNVTFRCDPISEHNRLYWYRQTLGQGPEFLTYFQNEAQLEKSRLLSDRFSAERPKGSFSTLEIQRTEQGDSAMYLCASSPQGVLSYEQYFGPGTRLTVT.